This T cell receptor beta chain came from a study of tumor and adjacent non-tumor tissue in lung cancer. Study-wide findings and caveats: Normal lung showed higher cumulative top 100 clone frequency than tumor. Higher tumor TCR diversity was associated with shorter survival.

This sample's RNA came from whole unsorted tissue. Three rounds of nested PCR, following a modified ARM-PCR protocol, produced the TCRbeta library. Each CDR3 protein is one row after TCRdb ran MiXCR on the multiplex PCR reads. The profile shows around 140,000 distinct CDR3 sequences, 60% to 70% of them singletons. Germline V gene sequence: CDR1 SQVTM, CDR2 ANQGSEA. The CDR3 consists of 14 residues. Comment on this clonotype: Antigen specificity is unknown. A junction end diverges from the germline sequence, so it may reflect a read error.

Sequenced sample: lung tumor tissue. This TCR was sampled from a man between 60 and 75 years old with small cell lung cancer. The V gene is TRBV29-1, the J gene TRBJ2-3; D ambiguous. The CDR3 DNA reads TGCAGCGCCTCGGCCAGCTCCAGCACAGTTACGCAGTATTTT. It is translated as CSASASSSTVTQYF.